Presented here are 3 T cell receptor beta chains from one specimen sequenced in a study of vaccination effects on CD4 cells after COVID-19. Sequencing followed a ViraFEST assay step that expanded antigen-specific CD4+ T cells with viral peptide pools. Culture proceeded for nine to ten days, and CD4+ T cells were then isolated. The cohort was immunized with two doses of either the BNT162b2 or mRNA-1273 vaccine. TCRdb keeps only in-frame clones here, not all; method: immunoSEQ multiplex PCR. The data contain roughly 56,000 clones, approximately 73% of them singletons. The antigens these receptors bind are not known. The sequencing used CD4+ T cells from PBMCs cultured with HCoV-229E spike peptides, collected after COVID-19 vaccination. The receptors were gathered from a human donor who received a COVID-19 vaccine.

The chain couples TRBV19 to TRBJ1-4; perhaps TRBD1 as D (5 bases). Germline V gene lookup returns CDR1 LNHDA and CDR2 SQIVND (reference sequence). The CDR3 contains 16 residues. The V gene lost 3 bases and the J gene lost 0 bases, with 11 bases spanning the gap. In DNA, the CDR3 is TGTGCCAGTAGTATGGCAGGGACCGCAACTAATGAAAAACTGTTTTTT. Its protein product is CASSMAGTATNEKLFF. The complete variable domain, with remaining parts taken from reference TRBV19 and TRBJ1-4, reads DGGITQSPKYLFRKEGQNVTLSCEQNLNHDAMYWYRQDPGQGLRLIYYSQIVNDFQKGDIAEGYSVSREKKESFPLTVTSAQKNPTAFYLCASSMAGTATNEKLFFGSGTQLSVL.

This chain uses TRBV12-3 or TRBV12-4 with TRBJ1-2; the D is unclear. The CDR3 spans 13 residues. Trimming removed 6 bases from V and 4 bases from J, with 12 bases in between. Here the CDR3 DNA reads TGTGCCAGCAGCAACGCGGGTCGCTATGGCTACACCTTC. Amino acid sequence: CASSNAGRYGYTF.

CDR3 amino acids: CASSLQGSNTEAFF. The CDR3 nucleotides read TGTGCCAGCAGCTTACAGGGGTCGAACACTGAAGCTTTCTTT. The gene calls are TRBV7-9 and TRBJ1-1, with a weak D call TRBD1 (6 bases). CDR1 and CDR2 from the germline V gene are SEHNR and FQNEAQ (reference sequence). The V and J ends lost 2 bases and 1 base respectively, with 8 bases between them. This CDR3 contains 14 residues.